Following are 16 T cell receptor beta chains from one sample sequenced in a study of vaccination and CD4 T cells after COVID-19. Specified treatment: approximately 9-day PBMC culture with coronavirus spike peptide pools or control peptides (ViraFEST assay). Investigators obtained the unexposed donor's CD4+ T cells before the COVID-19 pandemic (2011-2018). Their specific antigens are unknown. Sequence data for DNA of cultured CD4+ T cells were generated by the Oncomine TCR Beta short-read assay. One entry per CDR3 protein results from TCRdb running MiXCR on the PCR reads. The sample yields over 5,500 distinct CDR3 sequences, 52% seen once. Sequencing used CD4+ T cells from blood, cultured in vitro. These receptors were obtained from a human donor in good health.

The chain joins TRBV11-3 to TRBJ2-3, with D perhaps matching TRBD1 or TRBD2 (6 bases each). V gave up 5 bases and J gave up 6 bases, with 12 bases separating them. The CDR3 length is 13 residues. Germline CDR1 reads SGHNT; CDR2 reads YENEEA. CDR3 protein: CASSKRGRDTQYF. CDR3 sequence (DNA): TGTGCCAGCAGCAAACGGGGGCGGGATACGCAGTATTTT.

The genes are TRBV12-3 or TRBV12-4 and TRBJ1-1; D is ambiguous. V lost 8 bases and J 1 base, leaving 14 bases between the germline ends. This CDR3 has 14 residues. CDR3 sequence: CASGLVAANTEAFF. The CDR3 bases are TGTGCCAGCGGCCTAGTTGCGGCGAACACTGAAGCTTTCTTT.

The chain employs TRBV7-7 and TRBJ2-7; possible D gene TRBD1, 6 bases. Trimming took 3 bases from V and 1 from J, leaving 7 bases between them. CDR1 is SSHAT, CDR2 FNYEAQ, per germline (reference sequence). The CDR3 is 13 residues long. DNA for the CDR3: TGTGCCAGCAGCTTGGACAGTTCCTACGAGCAGTACTTC. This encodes CASSLDSSYEQYF.

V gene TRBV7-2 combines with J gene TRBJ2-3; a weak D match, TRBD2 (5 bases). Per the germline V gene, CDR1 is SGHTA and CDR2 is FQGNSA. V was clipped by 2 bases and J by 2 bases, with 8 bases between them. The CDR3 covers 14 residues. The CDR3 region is CASSLPGSTDTQYF. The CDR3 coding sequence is TGTGCCAGCAGCTTACCGGGGTCCACAGATACGCAGTATTTT.

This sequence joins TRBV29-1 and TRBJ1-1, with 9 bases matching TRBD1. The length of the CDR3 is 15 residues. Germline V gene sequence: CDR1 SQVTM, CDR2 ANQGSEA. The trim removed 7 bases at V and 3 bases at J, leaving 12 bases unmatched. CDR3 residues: CSAGGGQGFDTEAFF. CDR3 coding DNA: TGCAGCGCCGGTGGGGGACAGGGATTTGACACTGAAGCTTTCTTT.

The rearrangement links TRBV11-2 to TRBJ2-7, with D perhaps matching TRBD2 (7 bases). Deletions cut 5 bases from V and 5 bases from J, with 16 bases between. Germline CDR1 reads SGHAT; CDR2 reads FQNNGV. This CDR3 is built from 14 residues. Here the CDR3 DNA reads TGTGCCAGCAGCCCGAGGGGGGGCAGTAACGAGCAGTACTTC. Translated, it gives CASSPRGGSNEQYF.

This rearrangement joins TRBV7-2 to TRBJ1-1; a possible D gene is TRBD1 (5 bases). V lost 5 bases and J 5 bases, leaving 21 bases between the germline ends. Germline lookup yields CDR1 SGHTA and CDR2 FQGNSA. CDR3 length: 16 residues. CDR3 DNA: TGTGCCAGCAGCACCATAGGACAAGCTCGGAGAACTGAAGCTTTCTTT. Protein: CASSTIGQARRTEAFF.

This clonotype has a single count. CDR3 residues: CASSSQGRQETQYF. As DNA, the CDR3 is TGTGCCAGCAGCTCTCAGGGAAGACAAGAGACCCAGTACTTC. The chain recombines TRBV7-9 with TRBJ2-5, with a weak D call TRBD1 (5 bases). Trimming cost V 4 bases and J 2 bases, with 11 bases left between them. Germline V gives CDR1 SEHNR, CDR2 FQNEAQ (reference sequence). The length of the CDR3 is 14 residues. The variable domain in full, completed from reference TRBV7-9 and TRBJ2-5, reads DTGVSQNPRHKITKRGQNVTFRCDPISEHNRLYWYRQTLGQGPEFLTYFQNEAQLEKSRLLSDRFSAERPKGSFSTLEIQRTEQGDSAMYLCASSSQGRQETQYFGPGTRLLVL.

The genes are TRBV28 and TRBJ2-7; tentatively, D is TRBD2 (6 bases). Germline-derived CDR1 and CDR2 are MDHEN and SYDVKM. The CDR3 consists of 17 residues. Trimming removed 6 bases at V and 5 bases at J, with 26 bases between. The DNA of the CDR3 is TGTGCCAGCAGAGTCCCGCCCCCGCAGGGCCGGGGGAACGAGCAGTACTTC. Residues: CASRVPPPQGRGNEQYF.

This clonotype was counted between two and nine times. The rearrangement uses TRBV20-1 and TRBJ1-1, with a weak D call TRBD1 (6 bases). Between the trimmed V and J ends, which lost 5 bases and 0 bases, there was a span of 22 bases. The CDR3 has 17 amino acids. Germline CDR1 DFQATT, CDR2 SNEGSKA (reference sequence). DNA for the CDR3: TGCAGTGCTCCCCTCCGTAGAGGGGGGCAGATGAACACTGAAGCTTTCTTT. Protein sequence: CSAPLRRGGQMNTEAFF.

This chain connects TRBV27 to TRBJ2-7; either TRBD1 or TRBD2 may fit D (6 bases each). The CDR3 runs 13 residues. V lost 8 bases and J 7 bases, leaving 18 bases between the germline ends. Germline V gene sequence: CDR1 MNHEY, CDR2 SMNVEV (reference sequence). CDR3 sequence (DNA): TGTGCCAGCCGGATATCGGGGGCGGGGGAGCAGTACTTC. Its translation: CASRISGAGEQYF.

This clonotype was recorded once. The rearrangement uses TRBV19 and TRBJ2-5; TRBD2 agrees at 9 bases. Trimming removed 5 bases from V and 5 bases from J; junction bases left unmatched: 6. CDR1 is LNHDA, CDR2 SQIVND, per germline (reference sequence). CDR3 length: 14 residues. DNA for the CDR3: TGTGCCAGTAGTCCCGAAGCGGGAGGTGAGACCCAGTACTTC. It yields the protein CASSPEAGGETQYF.

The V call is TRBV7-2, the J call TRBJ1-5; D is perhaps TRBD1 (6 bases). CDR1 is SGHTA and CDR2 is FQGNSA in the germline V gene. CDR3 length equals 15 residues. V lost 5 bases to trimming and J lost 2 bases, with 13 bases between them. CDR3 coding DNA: TGTGCCAGCAGCACCAGGGGAGTCGGCAATCAGCCCCAGCATTTT. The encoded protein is CASSTRGVGNQPQHF. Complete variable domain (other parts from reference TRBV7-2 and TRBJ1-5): GAGVSQSPSNKVTEKGKDVELRCDPISGHTALYWYRQSLGQGLEFLIYFQGNSAPDKSGLPSDRFSAERTGGSVSTLTIQRTQQEDSAVYLCASSTRGVGNQPQHFGDGTRLSIL.

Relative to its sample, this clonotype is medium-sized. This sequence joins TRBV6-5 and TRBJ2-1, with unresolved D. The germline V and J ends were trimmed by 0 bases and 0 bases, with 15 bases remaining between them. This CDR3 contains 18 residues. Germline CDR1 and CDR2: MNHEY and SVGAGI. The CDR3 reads CASSYSKSGSLSYNEQFF. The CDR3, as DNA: TGTGCCAGCAGTTACTCGAAATCAGGATCCCTCTCCTACAATGAGCAGTTCTTC.

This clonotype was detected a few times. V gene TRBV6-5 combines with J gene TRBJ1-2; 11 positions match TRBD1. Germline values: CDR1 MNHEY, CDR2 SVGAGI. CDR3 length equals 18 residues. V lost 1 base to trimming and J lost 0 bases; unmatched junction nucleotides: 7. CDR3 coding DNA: TGTGCCAGCAGTTACTTATGGACAGGGGGCGAAACTAACTATGGCTACACCTTC. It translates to CASSYLWTGGETNYGYTF.

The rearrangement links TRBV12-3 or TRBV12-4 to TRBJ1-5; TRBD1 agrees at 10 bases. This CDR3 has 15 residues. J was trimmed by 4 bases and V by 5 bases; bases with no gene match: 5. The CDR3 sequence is CASSLGQGVNQPQHF. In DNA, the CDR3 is TGTGCCAGCAGTCTAGGACAGGGGGTGAATCAGCCCCAGCATTTT.